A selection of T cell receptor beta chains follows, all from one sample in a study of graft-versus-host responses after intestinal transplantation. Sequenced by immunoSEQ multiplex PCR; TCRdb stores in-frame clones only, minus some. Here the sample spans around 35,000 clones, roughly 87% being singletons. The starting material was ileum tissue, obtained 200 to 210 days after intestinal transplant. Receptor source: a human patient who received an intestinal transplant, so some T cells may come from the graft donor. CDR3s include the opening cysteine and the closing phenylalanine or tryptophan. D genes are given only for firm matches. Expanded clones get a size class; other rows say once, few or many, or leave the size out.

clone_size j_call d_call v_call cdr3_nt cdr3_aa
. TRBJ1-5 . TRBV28 TGTGCCAGCAGTTTATGGCAGAGTAGGCCTGGGAATCAGCCCCAGCATTTT CASSLWQSRPGNQPQHF
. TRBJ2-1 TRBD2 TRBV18 TGTGCCAGCTCTATGGGACTAGCGGGAGGCTACAATGAGCAGTTCTTC CASSMGLAGGYNEQFF
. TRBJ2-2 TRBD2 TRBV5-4 TGTGCCAGCAGATATGGGACTAGCGGGGGGAGATCCGGGGAGCTGTTTTTT CASRYGTSGGRSGELFF
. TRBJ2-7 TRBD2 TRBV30 TGTGCCTGGAGTGTCAGCGGGGGGGCTTACGAGCAGTACTTC CAWSVSGGAYEQYF
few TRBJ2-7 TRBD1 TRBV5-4 TGTGCCAGCAGCTCGGACAGGGTCACCTACGAGCAGTACTTC CASSSDRVTYEQYF
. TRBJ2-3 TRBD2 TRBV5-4 TGTGCCAGCAGCCCCGCTGCCGAGCGGGGGGCGGATACGCAGTATTTT CASSPAAERGADTQYF
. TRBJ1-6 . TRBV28 TGTGCCAGCAGTTTACTCCAGGGGTCCTATAATTCACCCCTCCACTTT CASSLLQGSYNSPLHF
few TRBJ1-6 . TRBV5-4 TGTGCCAGCAGCTTTGAGGGATATAATTCACCCCTCCACTTT CASSFEGYNSPLHF
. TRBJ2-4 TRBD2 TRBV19 TGTGCCAGTAGTTATAGCGGGAGGGGCACCGGGGCCAAAAACATTCAGTACTTC CASSYSGRGTGAKNIQYF
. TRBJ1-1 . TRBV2 TGTGCCAGCAGTGGGGGCAGGGGGAACACTGAAGCTTTCTTT CASSGGRGNTEAFF
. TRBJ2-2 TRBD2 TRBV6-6 TGTGCCACCTACCGGGGGGACACCGGGGAGCTGTTTTTT CATYRGDTGELFF
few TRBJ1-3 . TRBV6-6 TGTGCCAGCAGTGGGACGGACTCTGGAAACACCATATATTTT CASSGTDSGNTIYF
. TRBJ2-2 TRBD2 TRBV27 TGTGCCAGCAGTCCAGGGACTAGATCCGGGGAGCTGTTTTTT CASSPGTRSGELFF
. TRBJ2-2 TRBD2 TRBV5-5 TGTGCCAGCAGCTGGGGACTAGCGGAGCACGCGAACACCGGGGAGCTGTTTTTT CASSWGLAEHANTGELFF
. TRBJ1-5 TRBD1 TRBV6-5 TGTGCCAGCAGGGGGACAGGGGGGAACAATCAGCCCCAGCATTTT CASRGTGGNNQPQHF
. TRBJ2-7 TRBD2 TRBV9 TGTGCCAGCAGCCCCGGACTAGGCGTCAAGCAGTACTTC CASSPGLGVKQYF
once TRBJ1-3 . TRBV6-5 TGTGCCAGCAGCCCGGACAGTCCTCCGGGAAACACCATATATTTT CASSPDSPPGNTIYF
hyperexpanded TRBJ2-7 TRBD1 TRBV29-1 TGCAGCGTTGGGACAGGAACCTACGAGCAGTACTTC CSVGTGTYEQYF
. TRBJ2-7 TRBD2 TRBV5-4 TGTGCCAGCAGCTCCGGGACTAGCGGTTCCTACGAGCAGTACTTC CASSSGTSGSYEQYF
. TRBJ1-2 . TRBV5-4 TGTGCCAGCAGCTTGGTTGACCTCCCAAATGGCTACACCTTC CASSLVDLPNGYTF
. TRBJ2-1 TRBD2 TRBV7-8 TGTGCCAGCAGCTTAGCGACTAGCGGAACCTACAATGAGCAGTTCTTC CASSLATSGTYNEQFF
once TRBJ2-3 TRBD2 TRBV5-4 TGTGCCAGCAGCTTGTGGCTAGCGGGGAACACAGATACGCAGTATTTT CASSLWLAGNTDTQYF
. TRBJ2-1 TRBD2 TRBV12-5 TGTGCTAGTGGTTTGGCTAGCGGCCCCTACAATGAGCAGTTCTTC CASGLASGPYNEQFF
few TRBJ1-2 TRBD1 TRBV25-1 TGTGCCAGCAGAGGACAGGCAAGCTATGGCTACACCTTC CASRGQASYGYTF
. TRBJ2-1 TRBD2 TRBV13 TGTGCCAGCAGCCGCTTTCTAGCGGGAAGGCATGAGCAGTTCTTC CASSRFLAGRHEQFF
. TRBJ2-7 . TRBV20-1 TGCAGTGCTAACGGAGGGGGCGAGCAGTACTTC CSANGGGEQYF